This T cell receptor beta chain was retrieved from a study of T-cell memory formation after mild COVID-19. For the study at large: Largely, TCR clusters stayed within a single donor.

General study points: Among CD4+ contracting clones, most were CM and EM, and CD8+ ones EMRA.

This clonotype appeared many times. Its target is unknown. The CDR3 is made up of 11 amino acids. The germline CDR1 and CDR2 sequences are DFQATT and SNEGSKA (reference sequence). The V end was cut by 6 bases, the J end by 2 bases, with 7 bases between. Constant-segment primers were used for 5'RACE, and the resulting TCR alpha and TCR beta cDNA libraries carried sample barcodes and UMIs. MiXCR was run by TCRdb on the 5' RACE reads, yielding one entry per CDR3 protein. The data hold approximately 580,000 distinct CDR3 sequences, with roughly 20% observed a single time. The sequenced sample was PBMCs or a T cell subset sorted from them (not recorded which). The chain carries TRBV20-1 and TRBJ1-1; D remains unclear. This receptor was identified in an adult woman who had mild COVID-19 (a few samples of this study predate the infection). Cell type and time point are not known. CDR3: CSALINTEAFF. DNA for the CDR3: TGCAGTGCCCTGATTAACACTGAAGCTTTCTTT.